This TCR beta chain came from a study of neurological immune-mediated disorders. This CDR3 spans 15 amino acids. The V segment lost 2 bases and the J segment 3 bases; nucleotides outside the gene matches: 2. CDR1 and CDR2 from the germline V gene are MNHEY and SVGEGT. One entry per CDR3 protein results from TCRdb running MiXCR on the 5' RACE reads. The sample consists of 28,000 or so distinct CDR3 sequences, around 16% of them appearing once. This receptor was obtained from a man between 65 and 79 years old in good health. V usage is TRBV6-2 or TRBV6-3 and J usage is TRBJ2-7; 12 nucleotides agree with TRBD2. Sequencing was carried out using PBMCs. The CDR3 bases are TGTGCCAGCAGTTACGGGACTAGCGGGTACTACGAGCAGTACTTC. Amino acids: CASSYGTSGYYEQYF.